This T cell receptor (beta chain) was recovered during a study of graft-versus-host responses after intestinal transplantation. About the research overall: Recipients had multivisceral, liver-intestinal, or isolated intestinal transplants. After anti-thymocyte globulin induction, recipients took tacrolimus and steroids for around 3 years.

The table came from immunoSEQ multiplex PCR; TCRdb's copy has only in-frame clones and leaves some out. The table has 15,000 or so clones, almost 30% seen once. The CDR3 totals 14 residues. Trimming stripped 2 bases from V and 5 bases from J, with 13 bases between. Germline V gene lookup returns CDR1 SGHDT and CDR2 YYEEEE. The researchers put 200,000 CFSE-labeled responder cells into plates with 200,000 irradiated, violet-dye-labeled stimulator cells. Proliferating CFSE-low CD3+CD4+ and CD3+CD8+ responders were sorted after the reaction. The material was alloreactive CD4+ T cells from a mixed lymphocyte reaction culture, obtained before intestinal transplant. Subset: CFSE-low proliferating T cells sorted from roughly six-day pre-transplant mixed lymphocyte reaction (GvH or HvG direction). The TCR originated in a human patient who received an intestinal transplant. The chain couples TRBV5-6 to TRBJ2-5; D may correspond to TRBD1 or TRBD2 (5 bases each). Here the CDR3 DNA reads TGTGCCAGCAGCTTTGGGGGTTTGGAGGAGACCCAGTACTTC. This translates into CASSFGGLEETQYF.